The source of this T cell receptor (beta chain) is a study of blood T cells in healthy people across ages (dated by TCRdb to the mid-2010s). About the study as a whole: Template switching captured roughly one uniquely barcoded TCR beta cDNA molecule per two T cells in model experiments. Using deep sequencing normalized with unique cDNA molecular identifiers, the study measured how TCR beta repertoire diversity changes with age. Four age groups were formed from the donors: young (average 16 years), middle-aged (around 39), aged (62) and long-lived (more than 75). To avoid experimental bias, donors of different ages were randomly spread across the sequencing lanes. Two additional independent replicas of 1 million unique cDNA reads from the same blood draw were analyzed for two donors (one aged 18 to 30 and one aged 80 or older). Summary of the overall study and its limitations: Compared with the aged group, the long-lived group had more naive CD4+ T cells, fewer expanded clones and increased TCR diversity, suggesting age selection. Estimates of total diversity from one million sequenced T cells were regarded as lower bounds and underestimates. As age increased, observed TCR beta diversity per million T cells dropped in a roughly linear way, and a significant reduction was already evident by age 40. Observed TCR beta diversity correlated strongly with the percentage of naive T cells measured by flow cytometry. The CMV infection status of donors was not known, potentially confounding age-related changes in expanded clonotypes. Because profiling used bulk unsorted PBMCs, naive and antigen-experienced compartments could not be compared conclusively.

Comments on this clonotype: The clone's antigen remains unknown. Base quality data are lacking; no much larger clone is found one base away.

Donors were 30 to 45 systemically healthy Caucasian individuals from Russia aged roughly 6 to 95 years. Roughly 11 milliliters of peripheral blood were drawn from each donor into EDTA-treated Vacutainer tubes. Ficoll-Paque density-gradient centrifugation was used to isolate PBMCs, with at least 6 million obtained per sample. Trizol reagent was used to extract total RNA from the PBMCs, yielding at least 5 micrograms per sample. Naive CD45RAhigh/CD27high T cell percentages were measured by flow cytometry on a PBMC aliquot from every donor. From a lookup of the germline V gene, CDR1 and CDR2 are SGHTA and FQGNSA. From V the trimming removes 4 bases and from J it removes 6 bases, while the gene matches leave 14 bases of the junction unaccounted for. The cysteine opens and the phenylalanine closes a CDR3 of 18 amino acids. The only DNA kept is the CDR3, 54 bases in frame from the first base. The protocol used for the library was 5' RACE. Sequencing was performed on an Illumina HiSeq 2500. A second PCR of roughly 6 to 11 cycles was run with a J-beta primer mix and a sample-barcoded 5' primer. A template-switch 5' adaptor carrying 12 random nucleotides introduced a unique molecular identifier onto each TCR beta cDNA molecule. Each sample yielded at least 2.5 million CDR3-containing paired-end reads. First-strand cDNA synthesis was performed from all RNA using the Mint cDNA synthesis kit, with priming by a TRBC-specific oligonucleotide. Following uracil-DNA glycosylase treatment, a first 18-cycle PCR with universal primers M1SS and BC2_uni_R was performed on all cDNA. Turning to the authors' computational methods: Normalization of each sample was performed by random selection of 1 million high-quality reads, each carrying a distinct molecular identifier. Reads sharing molecular identifiers were discarded rather than binned into consensus sequences. CDR3 identification, clonotype clustering and error correction used MiTCR with a Q25 quality threshold and the strictest error-elimination algorithm. A nonparametric unseen species model with Euler transformation was used to estimate a lower bound on total TCR beta diversity. TCRdb reran the public reads through fastp at Q25 and MiXCR, keeping productive beta chains. Entries are consolidated by CDR3 protein sequence, retaining the most common genes and DNA. It is TCRdb's table, rather than the study itself, that gives the V and J calls and clone size. The sample table lists some 860,000 distinct CDR3 sequences, just over 55% of them with a count of one. Roughly 24% of the sample lies in the top ten.

Sample: blood. The TCR originated in a man aged 35-49 years in good health. The chain uses TRBV7-2 and TRBJ2-1; a stretch of 11 junction bases matches TRBD1. The nucleotide sequence reads as follows: TGTGCCAGCAGCTACATCGGGACCGGACAGGGGGCCCTCAATGAGCAGTTCTTC. Translated, this is CASSYIGTGQGALNEQFF. The variable domain in full, with residues beyond the CDR3 obtained from the reference TRBV7-2 and TRBJ2-1 genes, is GAGVSQSPSNKVTEKGKDVELRCDPISGHTALYWYRQSLGQGLEFLIYFQGNSAPDKSGLPSDRFSAERTGGSVSTLTIQRTQQEDSAVYLCASSYIGTGQGALNEQFFGPGTRLTVL.